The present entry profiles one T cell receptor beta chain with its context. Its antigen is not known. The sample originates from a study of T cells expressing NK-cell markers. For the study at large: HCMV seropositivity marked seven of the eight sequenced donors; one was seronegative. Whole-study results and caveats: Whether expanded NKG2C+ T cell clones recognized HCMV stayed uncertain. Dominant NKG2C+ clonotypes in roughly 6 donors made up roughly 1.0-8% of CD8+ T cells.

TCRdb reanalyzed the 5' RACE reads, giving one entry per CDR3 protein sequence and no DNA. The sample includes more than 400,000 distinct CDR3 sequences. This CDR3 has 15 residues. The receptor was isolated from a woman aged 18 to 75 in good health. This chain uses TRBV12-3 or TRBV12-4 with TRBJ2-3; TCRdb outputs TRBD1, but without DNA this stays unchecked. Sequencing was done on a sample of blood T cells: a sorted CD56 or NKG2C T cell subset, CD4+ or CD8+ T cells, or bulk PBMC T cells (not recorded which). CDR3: CASTLGGSGTDTQYF.